The 5 T cell receptor beta chains below all came from one sample that was sequenced in a study of metastatic and nonmetastatic thyroid tumors. No patient received treatment before thyroid surgery. TCRdb ran MiXCR on the PCR reads. Of more than 4,500 clones in the sample, around 35% were seen once. What was sequenced was tumor tissue. The receptor source for this set is a male donor with papillary thyroid cancer or a benign thyroid nodule (not recorded which). Some clones in this sample may be carry-over from other donors' samples.

This clone was seen only a few times. CDR3 coding DNA: TGTGCCAGCAGTGGGTATAGGGGTAGGTCCTACAATGAGCAGTTCTTC. Amino acid sequence: CASSGYRGRSYNEQFF. The chain uses TRBV6-1 and TRBJ2-1, with D maybe TRBD1 (5 bases). The CDR3 length is 16 residues. V lost 4 bases and J lost 1, with 14 bases in between. Germline CDR1 MNHNS, CDR2 SASEGT.

As DNA, the CDR3 is TGCGCCAGCAGCGGACCCGGACAGGTGAGAAAAGCTGAAGCTTTCTTT. Its protein is CASSGPGQVRKAEAFF. The chain couples TRBV5-1 to TRBJ1-1; TRBD1 aligns across 7 bases. This CDR3 is 16 amino acids long. V was pared by 4 bases and J by 6 bases, with 15 bases of the junction left unmatched. Germline CDR1 reads SGHRS; CDR2 reads YFSETQ.

This clone was observed a few times. The junction differs from germline at one of its ends, possibly a read error. The rearrangement links TRBV28 to TRBJ2-7; no firm D call. The CDR3 covers 11 residues. Germline CDR1 and CDR2: MDHEN and SYDVKM. CDR3 nucleotide sequence: TGTACCAGCAGTTCCGGGTGGGAGCAGTACTTC. The encoded protein is CTSSSGWEQYF.

The V and J genes are TRBV12-3 or TRBV12-4 and TRBJ1-6, with unresolved D. Deletions cut 4 bases from V and 7 bases from J, with 5 bases between. CDR3 length: 12 amino acids. CDR3 coding DNA: TGTGCCAGCAGTTACGGCAATTCACCCCTCCACTTT. Translated, it gives CASSYGNSPLHF.

The chain recombines TRBV20-1 with TRBJ2-7; tentative D call: TRBD2 (6 bases). Deletions cut 0 bases from V and 4 bases from J, with 13 bases between. CDR1 is DFQATT, CDR2 SNEGSKA, per germline (reference sequence). This CDR3 comprises 14 residues. As DNA, the CDR3 is TGCAGTGCTAGAGAGGACGGGAGAGCTTACGAGCAGTACTTC. It yields the protein CSAREDGRAYEQYF.